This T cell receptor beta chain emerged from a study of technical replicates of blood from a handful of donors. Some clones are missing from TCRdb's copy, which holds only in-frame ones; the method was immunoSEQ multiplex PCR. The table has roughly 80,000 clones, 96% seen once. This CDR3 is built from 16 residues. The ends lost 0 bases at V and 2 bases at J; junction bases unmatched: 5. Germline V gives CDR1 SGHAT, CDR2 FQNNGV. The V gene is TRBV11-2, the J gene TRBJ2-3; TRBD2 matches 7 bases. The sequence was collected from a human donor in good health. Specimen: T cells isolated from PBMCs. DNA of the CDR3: TGTGCCAGCAGCTTAGATCCAGCGGGGATCACAGATACGCAGTATTTT. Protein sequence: CASSLDPAGITDTQYF.